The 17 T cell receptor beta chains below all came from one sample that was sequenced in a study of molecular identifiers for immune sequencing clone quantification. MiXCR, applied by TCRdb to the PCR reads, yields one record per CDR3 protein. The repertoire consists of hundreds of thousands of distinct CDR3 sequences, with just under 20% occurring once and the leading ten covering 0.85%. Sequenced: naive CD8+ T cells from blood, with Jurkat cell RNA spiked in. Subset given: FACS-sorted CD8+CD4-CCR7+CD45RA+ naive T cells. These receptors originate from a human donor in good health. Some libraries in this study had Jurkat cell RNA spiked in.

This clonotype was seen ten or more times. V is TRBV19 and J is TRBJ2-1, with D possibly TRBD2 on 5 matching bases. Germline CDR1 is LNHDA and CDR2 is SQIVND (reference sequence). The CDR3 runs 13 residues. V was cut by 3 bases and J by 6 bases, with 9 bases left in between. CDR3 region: CASSITLANEQFF. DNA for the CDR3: TGTGCCAGTAGTATTACCCTAGCCAATGAGCAGTTCTTC.

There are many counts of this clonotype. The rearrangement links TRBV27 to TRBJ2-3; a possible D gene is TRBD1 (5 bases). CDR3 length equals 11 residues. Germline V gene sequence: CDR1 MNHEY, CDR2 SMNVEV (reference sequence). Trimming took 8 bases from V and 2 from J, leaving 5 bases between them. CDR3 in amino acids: CASGATDTQYF. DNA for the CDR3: TGTGCCAGCGGGGCCACAGATACGCAGTATTTT.

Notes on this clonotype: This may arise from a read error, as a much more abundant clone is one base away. CDR3 in DNA: TGTGCCAGTAGTACAGGAGTCGGAAAATCCTACGAGCAGTACTTC. This codes for CASSTGVGKSYEQYF. This chain links TRBV19 with TRBJ2-7; D is unclear. CDR3 length: 15 residues. V was shortened by 4 bases and J by 1 base, with 14 bases between the two germline ends. The germline V gene encodes CDR1 LNHDA and CDR2 SQIVND (reference sequence). The entire variable domain, with the rest obtained from reference TRBV19 and TRBJ2-7, is as follows: DGGITQSPKYLFRKEGQNVTLSCEQNLNHDAMYWYRQDPGQGLRLIYYSQIVNDFQKGDIAEGYSVSREKKESFPLTVTSAQKNPTAFYLCASSTGVGKSYEQYFGPGTRLTVT.

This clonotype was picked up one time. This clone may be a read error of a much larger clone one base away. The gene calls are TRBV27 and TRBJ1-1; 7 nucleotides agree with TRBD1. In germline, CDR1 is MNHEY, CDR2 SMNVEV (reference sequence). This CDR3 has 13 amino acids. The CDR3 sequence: CVSSLGTATEAFF. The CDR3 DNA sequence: TGTGTCAGCAGTTTAGGGACAGCCACTGAAGCTTTCTTT.

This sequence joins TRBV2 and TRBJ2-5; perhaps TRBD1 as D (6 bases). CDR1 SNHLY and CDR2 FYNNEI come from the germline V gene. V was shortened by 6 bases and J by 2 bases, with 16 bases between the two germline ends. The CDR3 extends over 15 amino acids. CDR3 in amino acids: CASSAGPRGQETQYF. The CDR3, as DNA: TGTGCCAGCAGCGCCGGGCCTAGGGGGCAAGAGACCCAGTACTTC. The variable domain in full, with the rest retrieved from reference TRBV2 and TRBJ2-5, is EPEVTQTPSHQVTQMGQEVILRCVPISNHLYFYWYRQILGQKVEFLVSFYNNEISEKSEIFDDQFSVERPDGSNFTLKIRSTKLEDSAMYFCASSAGPRGQETQYFGPGTRLLVL.

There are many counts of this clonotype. DNA for the CDR3: TGTGCCAGCAGGGGCAGCTCCTACAATGAGCAGTTCTTC. Translated, it gives CASRGSSYNEQFF. The chain has TRBV2 and TRBJ2-1; no definite D call. Germline V CDR1 and CDR2: SNHLY, FYNNEI. This CDR3 has 13 amino acids. With 6 bases removed from V and 0 bases from J, the gap between germline ends came to 6 bases.

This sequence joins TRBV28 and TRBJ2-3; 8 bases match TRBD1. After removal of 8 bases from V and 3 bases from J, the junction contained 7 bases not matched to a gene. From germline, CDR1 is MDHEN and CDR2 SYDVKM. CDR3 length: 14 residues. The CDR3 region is CASALGQETDTQYF. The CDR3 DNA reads TGTGCCAGCGCCTTGGGACAGGAGACAGATACGCAGTATTTT.

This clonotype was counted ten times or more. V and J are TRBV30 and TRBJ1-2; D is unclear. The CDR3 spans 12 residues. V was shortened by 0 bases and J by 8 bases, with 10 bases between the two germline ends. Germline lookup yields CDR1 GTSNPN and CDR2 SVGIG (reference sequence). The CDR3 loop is CAWSVGPGGYTF. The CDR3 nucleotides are TGTGCCTGGAGTGTAGGGCCCGGCGGCTACACCTTC.

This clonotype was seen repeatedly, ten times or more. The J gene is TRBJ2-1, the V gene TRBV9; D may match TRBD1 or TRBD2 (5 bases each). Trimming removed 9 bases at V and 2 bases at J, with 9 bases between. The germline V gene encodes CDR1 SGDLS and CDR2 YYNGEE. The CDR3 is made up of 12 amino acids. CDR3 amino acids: CATGTTYNEQFF. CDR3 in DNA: TGTGCCACCGGGACCACCTACAATGAGCAGTTCTTC.

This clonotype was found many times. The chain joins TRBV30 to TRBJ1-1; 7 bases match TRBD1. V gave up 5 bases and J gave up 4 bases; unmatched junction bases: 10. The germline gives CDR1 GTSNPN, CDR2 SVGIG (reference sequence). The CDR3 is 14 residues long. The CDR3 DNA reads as TGTGCCTGGGCCGGACAGGCCCTTCTCACTGAAGCTTTCTTT. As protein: CAWAGQALLTEAFF.

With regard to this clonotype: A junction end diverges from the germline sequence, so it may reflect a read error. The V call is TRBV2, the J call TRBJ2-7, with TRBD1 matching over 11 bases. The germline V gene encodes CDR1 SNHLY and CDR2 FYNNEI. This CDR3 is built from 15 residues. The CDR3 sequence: CARSLGQGVSYEQYF. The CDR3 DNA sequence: TGTGCCCGCAGTTTGGGACAGGGGGTTTCCTACGAGCAGTACTTC.

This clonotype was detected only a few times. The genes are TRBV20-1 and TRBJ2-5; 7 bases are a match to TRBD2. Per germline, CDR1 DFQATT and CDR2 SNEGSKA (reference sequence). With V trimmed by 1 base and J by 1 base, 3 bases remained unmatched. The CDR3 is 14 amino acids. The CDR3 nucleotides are TGCAGTGCTAGAGGGGGCGGGGGCCAAGAGACCCAGTACTTC. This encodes CSARGGGGQETQYF.

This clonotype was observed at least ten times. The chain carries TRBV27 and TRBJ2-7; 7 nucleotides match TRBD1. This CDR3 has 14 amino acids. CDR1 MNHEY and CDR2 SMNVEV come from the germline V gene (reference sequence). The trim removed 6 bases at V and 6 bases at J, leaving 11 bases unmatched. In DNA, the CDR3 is TGTGCCAGCAGCACTCCACAGGGGCTCGGCGAGCAGTACTTC. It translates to CASSTPQGLGEQYF.

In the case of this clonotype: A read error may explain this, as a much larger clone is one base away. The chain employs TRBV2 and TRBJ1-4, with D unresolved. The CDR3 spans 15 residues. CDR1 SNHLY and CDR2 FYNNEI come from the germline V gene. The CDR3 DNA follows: TGTGCCAGCGTAAACATAGACAATTTGGATGAAAAACTGGTTTTT. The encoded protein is CASVNIDNLDEKLVF.

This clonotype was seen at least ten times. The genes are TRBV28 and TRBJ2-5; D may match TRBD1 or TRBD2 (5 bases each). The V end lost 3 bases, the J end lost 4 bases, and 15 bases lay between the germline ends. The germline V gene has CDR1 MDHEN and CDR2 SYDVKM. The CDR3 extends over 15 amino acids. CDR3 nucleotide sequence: TGTGCCAGCAGTTTTACGGGGCGAGGGGCAGAGACCCAGTACTTC. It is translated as CASSFTGRGAETQYF.

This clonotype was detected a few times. CDR3 coding DNA: TGTGCCAGCAGCTTAGCGTGGGGGGCAGTCAATTCACCCCTCCACTTT. As protein: CASSLAWGAVNSPLHF. This chain connects TRBV7-6 to TRBJ1-6; a weak D match, TRBD1 (6 bases). The CDR3 covers 16 residues. The germline CDR1 and CDR2 sequences are SGHVS and FNYEAQ. V lost 0 bases, J lost 7 bases, and 13 bases lay in between.

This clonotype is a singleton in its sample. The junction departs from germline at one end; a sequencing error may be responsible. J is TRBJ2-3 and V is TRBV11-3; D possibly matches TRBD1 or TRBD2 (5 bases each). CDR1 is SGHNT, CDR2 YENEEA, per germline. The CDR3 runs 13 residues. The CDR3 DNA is TGTGCCAGCGGGACGGCTAGCACAGATACGCTGTATTTT. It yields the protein CASGTASTDTLYF.